A selection of T cell receptor beta chains follows, all from one sample in a study of blood T cell repertoires in COVID-19. Measured with immunoSEQ multiplex PCR; TCRdb has only the in-frame clones, and not every one. Of roughly 230,000 clones detected, around 84% appear once; the ten largest clones hold about 11%. The source material was peripheral blood. Source of these receptors: a woman over 75 with COVID-19, enrolled during active disease. Both conserved end residues are part of each CDR3. A D gene is named only where the DNA matches it firmly. Only some rows state a clone size, as once, few, many or a class for expanded clones.

14,.,TRBV5-1,TRBJ2-5,few,TGCGCCAGCAGCTTGGATTCGAGAGGAGAGACCCAGTACTTC,CASSLDSRGETQYF
12,.,TRBV30,TRBJ1-1,few,TGTGCCTGGAGCAGGCTTAACACTGAAGCTTTCTTT,CAWSRLNTEAFF
11,.,TRBV20-1,TRBJ2-7,.,TGCAGTCCATCCAACTCCTACGAGCAGTACTTC,CSPSNSYEQYF
14,.,TRBV10-1,TRBJ2-4,.,TGCGCCAGCAGTGAGTCAAGGGGAAGTGACATTCAGTACTTC,CASSESRGSDIQYF
15,TRBD1,TRBV6-5,TRBJ1-4,once,TGTGCCATCTCGACAGGGTCGGCAACTAATGAAAAACTGTTTTTT,CAISTGSATNEKLFF
17,TRBD2,TRBV19,TRBJ2-5,.,TGTGCCAGTAGTAGAGGGCAAGGACTAGCCTGGGGGGAGACCCAGTACTTC,CASSRGQGLAWGETQYF
17,TRBD2,TRBV7-2,TRBJ2-1,.,TGTGCCAGCAGCTTAGGTCTCCTAGCGGGGGGTCAGGGTGAGCAGTTCTTC,CASSLGLLAGGQGEQFF
16,.,TRBV6-6,TRBJ2-2,.,TGTGCCAGCAGTTACGGGCAGGGAAGGGGCACCGGGGAGCTGTTTTTT,CASSYGQGRGTGELFF
14,.,TRBV6-1,TRBJ2-3,.,TGTGCCAGCAGTGAACCAGGTTTACAAAATACGCAGTATTTT,CASSEPGLQNTQYF
16,TRBD2,TRBV3-1/TRBV3-2,TRBJ2-5,.,TGTGCCAGCAGTGCGACTAGCGGGGGGGCCGGAGAGACCCAGTACTTC,CASSATSGGAGETQYF
15,TRBD2,TRBV6-6,TRBJ2-3,.,TGTGCCAGCAGTTTAGCTAGCGGGAGCACAGATACGCAGTATTTT,CASSLASGSTDTQYF
16,.,TRBV5-4,TRBJ1-5,.,TGTGCCAGCAGCTTGGAGGGGGAACAGTACAATCAGCCCCAGCATTTT,CASSLEGEQYNQPQHF
15,TRBD1,TRBV28,TRBJ1-6,once,TGTGCCATCCGGGGACAGGGGGCGCTCGGATCACCCCTCCACTTT,CAIRGQGALGSPLHF
15,TRBD2,TRBV27,TRBJ2-3,.,TGTGCCAGCAGTCGTAGCGGGGGGGCCACAGATACGCAGTATTTT,CASSRSGGATDTQYF
17,TRBD2,TRBV15,TRBJ2-1,.,TGTGCCACCAGCAGGGGATTAGCGGGGACCTCCTACAATGAGCAGTTCTTC,CATSRGLAGTSYNEQFF
14,.,TRBV6-5,TRBJ1-5,.,TGTGCCAGCAGTACAGGCAGGGTCAATCAGCCCCAGCATTTT,CASSTGRVNQPQHF
12,.,TRBV28,TRBJ2-7,.,TGTGCCAGCAGTCACCAGTCCTACGAGCAGTACTTC,CASSHQSYEQYF
17,.,TRBV19,TRBJ1-2,.,TGTGCCAGTAGTATAGCTGGCAGGGCCTCAGCTAACTATGGCTACACCTTC,CASSIAGRASANYGYTF
14,.,TRBV30,TRBJ2-5,.,TGTGCCTGGAGTGTAGGAGGGGCTCAAGAGACCCAGTACTTC,CAWSVGGAQETQYF
13,.,TRBV12-3/TRBV12-4,TRBJ1-2,.,TGTGCCAGCAGTTACCGGGACACCTATGGCTACACCTTC,CASSYRDTYGYTF
15,TRBD1,TRBV9,TRBJ2-7,.,TGTGCCAGCAGTGCAAGGGACAGGAGCGACTACGAGCAGTACTTC,CASSARDRSDYEQYF
16,TRBD1,TRBV2,TRBJ2-1,.,TGTGCCAGCGGCGTAGTAGGGACAGGACACAGGAATGAGCAGTTCTTC,CASGVVGTGHRNEQFF
15,.,TRBV27,TRBJ1-5,.,TGTGCCAGCAGTGGTCGGTCAACCAGCAATCAGCCCCAGCATTTT,CASSGRSTSNQPQHF
17,.,TRBV6-2/TRBV6-3,TRBJ2-7,.,TGTGCCAGCAGTTACCCACTCAACAGGGGACTCTCCTACGAGCAGTACTTC,CASSYPLNRGLSYEQYF
13,.,TRBV6-6,TRBJ1-4,.,TGTGCCAGCAGTTACTCCTCAAGCGAAAAACTGTTTTTT,CASSYSSSEKLFF
14,.,TRBV28,TRBJ1-2,.,TGTGCCAGCAGGGGGACTGGCAGACTAGGGGGCTACACCTTC,CASRGTGRLGGYTF
15,.,TRBV2,TRBJ2-5,.,TGTGCCAGCAGTGAGGTTCTACAGGGATTGGGGACCCAGTACTTC,CASSEVLQGLGTQYF
15,TRBD1,TRBV19,TRBJ2-6,.,TGTGCCAGTAGTGTACAGGGGTATGGGGCCAACGTCCTGACTTTC,CASSVQGYGANVLTF
15,.,TRBV25-1,TRBJ2-1,once,TGTGCCAGCAGTGAAACTACCCTGGACTACAATGAGCAGTTCTTC,CASSETTLDYNEQFF
14,.,TRBV5-1,TRBJ1-2,.,TGCGCCAGCAGCTTCGGGGGGGACCTCTATGGCTACACCTTC,CASSFGGDLYGYTF
14,.,TRBV5-6,TRBJ2-3,.,TGTGCCAGCAGTACAGGGCTCTACACAGATACGCAGTATTTT,CASSTGLYTDTQYF
19,TRBD1,TRBV5-1,TRBJ1-4,.,TGCGCCAGCAGCGCTATGCCGGGACAGGGGTTCTCAACTAATGAAAAACTGTTTTTT,CASSAMPGQGFSTNEKLFF
13,.,TRBV19,TRBJ1-5,.,TGTGCCAGTAGTATCGACAACTTTCAGCCCCAGCATTTT,CASSIDNFQPQHF
17,TRBD1,TRBV2,TRBJ1-6,.,TGTGCCAGCACCCCATGGACAGGGGGATCTGGGCATTCACCCCTCCACTTT,CASTPWTGGSGHSPLHF
14,.,TRBV6-6,TRBJ2-3,.,TGTGCCAGCAGACAGGATGGGAGCACAGATACGCAGTATTTT,CASRQDGSTDTQYF
15,TRBD2,TRBV27,TRBJ2-1,.,TGTGCCAGCAGTCCAAACTCGGGACTAGCATTCGAGCAGTTCTTC,CASSPNSGLAFEQFF
16,.,TRBV5-8,TRBJ2-3,.,TGTGCCAGCAGCTTGGCGGTGGCATTCCAGGTGGATACGCAGTATTTT,CASSLAVAFQVDTQYF
11,.,TRBV6-5,TRBJ1-1,once,TGTGCCAGCATCACGAACACGAAAGCTTTCTTT,CASITNTKAFF
13,TRBD2,TRBV27,TRBJ2-1,.,TGTGCCAGCAGTTTACTAGCGGGGGGCCGCGAGTTCTTC,CASSLLAGGREFF
12,.,TRBV3-1/TRBV3-2,TRBJ1-5,few,TGTGCCAGCAGCCAAGCAAATCAGCCCCAGCATTTT,CASSQANQPQHF
15,TRBD2,TRBV19,TRBJ2-1,.,TGTGCCAGTAAAACCCAGCGGGGGGGGTACAATGAGCAGTTCTTC,CASKTQRGGYNEQFF